The clone carrying this T cell receptor (beta chain) has a count of ten or more. TCR beta libraries were built with iRepertoire HTBI primers and Arm-PCR of CDR3 regions. Via MiXCR, TCRdb re-called the multiplex PCR reads, giving one row per CDR3 protein. The top ten hold 15% to 20% of the sample, which has about 620,000 distinct CDR3 sequences, around 15% seen once. This specimen comes from a study of regulatory T cells in long-lasting Graves disease. Background on the study: Newly diagnosed Graves' patients had under 3 months of antithyroid drugs.

There are 17 residues in the CDR3. Germline-derived CDR1 and CDR2 are SGHTA and FQGNSA. V shed 4 bases and J 2 bases; nucleotides not matched to a gene: 10. Time point: newly diagnosed GD, antithyroid drugs for less than 3 months. PBMC RNA was the source of the TCR library. These data were also filed under a second study, of T cells in Graves' hyperthyroidism and ophthalmopathy.

The receptor comes from a woman in her 30s with Graves disease. The sequences come from peripheral blood mononuclear cells (PBMCs), collected at new diagnosis, from a patient treated with antithyroid drugs. The chain couples TRBV7-2 to TRBJ2-5; 10 nucleotides agree with TRBD2. As DNA, the CDR3 is TGTGCCAGCAGCTCACTAGCGGGAATTTCGTGGCAAGAGACCCAGTACTTC. Translating gives CASSSLAGISWQETQYF.